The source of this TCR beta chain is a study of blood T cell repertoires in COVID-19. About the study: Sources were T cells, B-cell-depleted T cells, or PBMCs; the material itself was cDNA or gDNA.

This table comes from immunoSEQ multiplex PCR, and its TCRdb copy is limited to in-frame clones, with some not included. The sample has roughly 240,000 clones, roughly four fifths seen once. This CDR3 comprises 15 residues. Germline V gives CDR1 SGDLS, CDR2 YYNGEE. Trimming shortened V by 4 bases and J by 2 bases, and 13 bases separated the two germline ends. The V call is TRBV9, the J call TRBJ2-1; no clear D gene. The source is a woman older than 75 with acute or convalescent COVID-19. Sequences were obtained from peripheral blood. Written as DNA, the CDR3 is TGTGCCAGCAGCCCTCTTAGTATCGCCTACAATGAGCAGTTCTTC. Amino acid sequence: CASSPLSIAYNEQFF.